This is a list of T cell receptor beta chains from one sample in a study of T cells in localized non-small cell lung cancer. The data were produced by immunoSEQ multiplex PCR, yet TCRdb's version contains in-frame clones alone and is incomplete. This sample has under 1,200 clones, with 33% found just once. The sequencing here drew on normal lung tissue next to the tumor, taken before any cancer treatment. The receptors were gathered from a male donor at least 60 years old with stage I lung adenocarcinoma. CDR3s include the opening cysteine and the closing phenylalanine or tryptophan. The D gene is left open where the match is weak. Part of the rows lack a size; the others show once, few, many or a class for expanded clones.

TGTGCCTGGAAGACGGTACCTATATCCGGCTACACCTTC	CAWKTVPISGYTF	-	-	TRBV30	TRBJ1-2
TGTGCCAGCAGACCGTGGCTCCGCACAGATACGCAGTATTTT	CASRPWLRTDTQYF	-	large	TRBV28	TRBJ2-3
TGTGCCAGCAGTTACTCGTTCCAGGGGATTAATTCACCCCTCCACTTT	CASSYSFQGINSPLHF	-	-	TRBV6-8	TRBJ1-6
TGTGCCAGTAGTATCCAGGGACAGGGACTTTTGGAAAAACTGTTTTTT	CASSIQGQGLLEKLFF	TRBD1	-	TRBV19	TRBJ1-4
TGTGCCAGTAGCAGGGGCGGCATGAACACTGAAGCTTTCTTT	CASSRGGMNTEAFF	-	large	TRBV19	TRBJ1-1
TGTGCCAGCAGTGCAGAAAAAAATATAGCCAAAAACATTCAGTACTTC	CASSAEKNIAKNIQYF	-	few	TRBV6-8	TRBJ2-4
TGTGCCAGCAGTTACTCGCCAGCCACCAATTCACCCTTCCACTTT	CASSYSPATNSPFHF	-	-	TRBV6-8	TRBJ1-6
TGTGCCAGCAGCGTAGGTGTTACGCGCTACTCTGGAAACACCATATATTTT	CASSVGVTRYSGNTIYF	-	medium-sized	TRBV9	TRBJ1-3
TGTGCCAGCTCACCACCGGGGGCGAACACCGGGGAGCTGTTTTTT	CASSPPGANTGELFF	-	few	TRBV18	TRBJ2-2
TGTGCCAGCAGCTTAGAGCGGGGTGGTGGAAACACCATATATTTT	CASSLERGGGNTIYF	-	few	TRBV11-3	TRBJ1-3
TGTGCCATCAGCCCGGGCGGTGCGGGCGGAACCTACGAGCAGTACTTC	CAISPGGAGGTYEQYF	-	-	TRBV6-8	TRBJ2-7
TGTGCCAGTAGTATTGTACCGGGGTTTGCTCAGCCCCAGCATTTT	CASSIVPGFAQPQHF	-	-	TRBV19	TRBJ1-5
TGTGCCAGCAGCTTTGATAACGGGGTCAATGAGCAGTTCTTC	CASSFDNGVNEQFF	-	-	TRBV11-3	TRBJ2-1
TGTGCCAGCAGCGTAGCCCCCAGATCAAACACAGATACGCAGTATTTT	CASSVAPRSNTDTQYF	-	few	TRBV9	TRBJ2-3
TGTGCCAGCTCAAAACAGGGGGGGAACACTGAAGCTTTCTTT	CASSKQGGNTEAFF	TRBD1	-	TRBV18	TRBJ1-1
TGTGCCAGCAGTCCTGGACTAGCGGTGAACACCGGGGAGCTGTTTTTT	CASSPGLAVNTGELFF	TRBD2	-	TRBV6-8	TRBJ2-2
TGTGCCAGCAGTTCCGACAGGGACGAGCAGTACTTC	CASSSDRDEQYF	TRBD1	few	TRBV6-8	TRBJ2-7
TGCAGCGTGTTCGGATATCCAAAGGGGAACATTCAGTACTTC	CSVFGYPKGNIQYF	-	-	TRBV29-1	TRBJ2-4
TGTGCCAGCAGCTTAATGGCTAAGTACAGGGAAGACAGCAATCAGCCCCAGCATTTT	CASSLMAKYREDSNQPQHF	-	few	TRBV7-1	TRBJ1-5
TGTGCCAGCTCACCACAGGCAGGGGGCTATAATTCACCCCTCCACTTT	CASSPQAGGYNSPLHF	TRBD1	-	TRBV18	TRBJ1-6
TGTGCCAGCAGCCAACCGGACCTGGGGGAGCAGTACTTC	CASSQPDLGEQYF	-	once	TRBV14	TRBJ2-7
TGTGCCACCACAGAGGGAGGAGCGGGGGCGGATACGCAGTATTTT	CATTEGGAGADTQYF	-	few	TRBV12-2	TRBJ2-3
TGTGCCAGCAGTAGGCGGGCCGGGGAGCTGTTTTTT	CASSRRAGELFF	-	-	TRBV25-1	TRBJ2-2
TGTGCCAGCAGCTTGGGTTTGTTCTCTGGGGCCAACGTCCTGATTTTC	CASSLGLFSGANVLIF	-	few	TRBV7-7	TRBJ2-6
TGTGCCAGTACCCCCTCTGGGACAGGGTACTATGGCTACACCTTC	CASTPSGTGYYGYTF	TRBD1	-	TRBV19	TRBJ1-2
TGCAGCGCCAAGGGACAGGGGGATGGCTACACCTTC	CSAKGQGDGYTF	TRBD1	-	TRBV29-1	TRBJ1-2
TGTGCCAGCAGGGGTCAGGGTTCCGAGCAGTACTTC	CASRGQGSEQYF	-	-	TRBV28	TRBJ2-7
TGTGCCAGCTCACTCGCCCATTTCCGGAATGAGCAGTTCTTC	CASSLAHFRNEQFF	-	-	TRBV18	TRBJ2-1
TGTGCCAGCAGCCCGGGGCCTGTTCCTCTCGGGCAGTACTTC	CASSPGPVPLGQYF	-	-	TRBV11-3	TRBJ2-7
TGTGCCAGCTCATCAACAGGGTTGACCTACGAGCAGTACTTC	CASSSTGLTYEQYF	-	-	TRBV18	TRBJ2-7
TGCGCCAGCAGTGAGTACGATACGCAGTATTTT	CASSEYDTQYF	-	-	TRBV10-1	TRBJ2-3
TGCGCCAGCAGCTTGGCCCGAGGGCGCGGAGATACGCAGTATTTT	CASSLARGRGDTQYF	-	-	TRBV5-1	TRBJ2-3
TGTGCCAGCAGTTACTCTGGCAGGATCCCTTATAATTCACCCCTCCACTTT	CASSYSGRIPYNSPLHF	-	-	TRBV6-8	TRBJ1-6
TGCGCCAGCAGCTCGGACAGAACCTACAATGAGCAGTTCTTC	CASSSDRTYNEQFF	-	few	TRBV5-1	TRBJ2-1
TGTGCCAGCAGCTCGAAGGGAACCGGAAACACCATATATTTT	CASSSKGTGNTIYF	-	few	TRBV11-3	TRBJ1-3
TGCGCCAGCAGCCCATACAGGGGCGGTGATGAAAAACTGTTTTTT	CASSPYRGGDEKLFF	TRBD1	few	TRBV5-1	TRBJ1-4